This is a list of T cell receptor beta chains from one sample in a study of blood T cell repertoires in COVID-19. Sequencing was performed with immunoSEQ multiplex PCR; in TCRdb, only in-frame clones are kept and a portion is missing. The top ten clones hold 5% to 5.5% of a sample with 75,000 to 100,000 clones, around 85% of them seen once. The specimen sequenced was peripheral blood. The receptors come from a man aged 55-75 years with acute or convalescent COVID-19. Each CDR3 is given with its conserved first and last residue. Expanded clones get a size class; other rows say once, few or many, or leave the size out.

J: TRBJ2-3; size: .; V: TRBV5-1; CDR3: CASSPGAADTQYF
J: TRBJ2-2; size: .; V: TRBV4-1; CDR3: CASSLYLTGELFF
J: TRBJ1-1; size: once; V: TRBV12-5; CDR3: CASGSYPGTTTNTEAFF
J: TRBJ2-1; size: few; V: TRBV6-5; CDR3: CASSRSVGNEQFF
J: TRBJ1-5; size: few; V: TRBV12-5; CDR3: CASGGTGMQPQHF
J: TRBJ2-5; size: .; V: TRBV5-6; CDR3: CASSSYKRNFQETQYF
J: TRBJ1-2; size: .; V: TRBV4-1; CDR3: CASSQDGRGGYGYTF
J: TRBJ2-6; size: .; V: TRBV25-1; CDR3: CASSESVSGANVLTF
J: TRBJ1-6; size: once; V: TRBV6-5; CDR3: CASSFSLNSPLHF
J: TRBJ2-7; size: .; V: TRBV11-2; CDR3: CASSQPGIRGPEQYF
J: TRBJ2-1; size: .; V: TRBV6-5; CDR3: CASSSASGGANEQFF
J: TRBJ2-3; size: once; V: TRBV6-5; CDR3: CASSQTSDTDTQYF
J: TRBJ2-3; size: .; V: TRBV9; CDR3: CASSAGLAGSTDTQYF
J: TRBJ2-7; size: .; V: TRBV6-1; CDR3: CASSDLGRRVAGPYEQYF
J: TRBJ1-1; size: .; V: TRBV4-3; CDR3: CASSQVGATEAFF
J: TRBJ1-1; size: .; V: TRBV5-6; CDR3: CASRLQGSSWAFF
J: TRBJ1-6; size: .; V: TRBV6-5; CDR3: CASRRKARAFSPLHF
J: TRBJ1-6; size: .; V: TRBV6-6; CDR3: CASTRGGNSPLHF
J: TRBJ1-2; size: .; V: TRBV6-5; CDR3: CASSPGRGYGYTF
J: TRBJ2-6; size: .; V: TRBV5-1; CDR3: CASSLWGGSGANVLTF
J: TRBJ1-2; size: few; V: TRBV18; CDR3: CASSPTREPYYGYTF
J: TRBJ2-2; size: .; V: TRBV29-1; CDR3: CSVLQGNTGELFF
J: TRBJ1-1; size: .; V: TRBV5-1; CDR3: CASSLQGAGGGTEAFF
J: TRBJ2-7; size: .; V: TRBV19; CDR3: CASSTPGNEQYF
J: TRBJ2-2; size: .; V: TRBV18; CDR3: CASSPYSETNTGELFF
J: TRBJ1-3; size: .; V: TRBV10-3; CDR3: CAISGQGGNTIYF
J: TRBJ2-1; size: .; V: TRBV5-1; CDR3: CASSLERVAYNEQFF
J: TRBJ1-1; size: .; V: TRBV5-1; CDR3: CASSSGQLEAFF
J: TRBJ2-4; size: .; V: TRBV30; CDR3: CAWSVGGFAKNIQYF
J: TRBJ1-2; size: .; V: TRBV9; CDR3: CASRAGQGDGGYTF
J: TRBJ1-2; size: .; V: TRBV3-1/TRBV3-2; CDR3: CASSQGIGKGYTF
J: TRBJ1-2; size: .; V: TRBV27; CDR3: CASSSGQNYGYTF
J: TRBJ2-7; size: few; V: TRBV30; CDR3: CAWGEGQGVSYEQYF